Sequencing of this T cell receptor (delta chain) was carried out in a study of gamma delta lymphoproliferative disorders and STAT genes (dated by TCRdb to the late 2010s). Background on the whole study: The LymphoTrack Dx TCRG Assay was used to build gamma-chain libraries from a minimum of 50 ng of genomic DNA. Because no corresponding Invivoscribe delta assay was available, delta-chain libraries were prepared according to the standard operating procedure of the EuroClonality-NGS working group. Within a larger immunophenotypic and STAT-mutation study, TCR gamma and delta CDR3 repertoires were profiled by deep sequencing in Tgammadelta lymphoproliferative disease patients and healthy controls. To confirm results, a couple of gamma-chain samples and every delta-chain sample were sequenced twice. Study-wide findings and limitations: Almost every major gamma and delta clonotype in patients was public, meaning shared with at least one healthy donor, and only two gamma clonotypes were private to disease. It was noted by the authors that NGS specificity may be reduced at low frequencies, so confirmation of the public or private nature of leukemic clones is needed. When whole repertoires were clustered, gamma repertoires from patients grouped apart from those of healthy controls, but delta repertoires did not separate between the groups. Control T cells likely spanned varied maturation stages, while leukemic cells were skewed toward terminal effectors, potentially limiting patient-control comparisons.

Worth noting for this clone: Its antigen remains undetermined. TCRdb's entry gives the protein of a much larger clone, which mismatches this DNA's translation at residue 5, likely from a read error; the protein reported here is translated from the DNA.

For both patients and controls, peripheral blood mononuclear cells were isolated, and the genomic DNA from these cells was used for TCR sequencing. Controls were roughly 23 healthy adult blood donors, with a median age of 64 years and some twelve males and around eleven females, matched to patients for age and sex. In both library preparation methods, multiplex PCR was run with primers aimed at the conserved V and J regions of the TCR genes. Purified and pooled amplicons were sequenced on an Illumina MiSeq platform. The authors' analysis ran thus. MiXCR performed V(D)J alignment, clonotype assembly and translation, and VDJtools was used for functionality assessment and CDR3 repertoire analyses. CDR3 was defined per IMGT, and analyses were restricted to productive sequences using functional genes, excluding ORF genes and pseudogenes. A custom Python script was used to look across all patients and controls for identical amino acid CDR3s belonging to major clonotypes, meaning those with a frequency of >=5%. To compare clonotype frequencies between patients and controls, a one-sided non-parametric Wilcoxon test was applied. In TCRdb, clones were called once more from the public reads by CATT, and rows of identical DNA were later combined. The V and J calls come from TCRdb's annotation, not from the publication. This sample comprises about 1,500 delta-chain clones, under 3.5% of them detected only once. Approximately 16% of the sample lies in the top ten.

From its cysteine to its phenylalanine, the CDR3 spans 17 amino acids. This entry keeps only the CDR3 DNA: 51 bases, framed from base 1. The germline V gene provides CDR1 GEAIGNYY and CDR2 EKD. Cut back by 3 bases and 0 bases, the V and J ends lie 19 bases apart. Sample: blood. The sequence was collected from a human donor in good health. Here the chain combines TRDV2 and TRDJ1; no D segment can be confidently identified. The base sequence is TGTGCCTGTGACGCCGTCACCGTACTACAGTACACCGATAAACTCATCTTT. Translated, it gives CACDAVTVLQYTDKLIF.